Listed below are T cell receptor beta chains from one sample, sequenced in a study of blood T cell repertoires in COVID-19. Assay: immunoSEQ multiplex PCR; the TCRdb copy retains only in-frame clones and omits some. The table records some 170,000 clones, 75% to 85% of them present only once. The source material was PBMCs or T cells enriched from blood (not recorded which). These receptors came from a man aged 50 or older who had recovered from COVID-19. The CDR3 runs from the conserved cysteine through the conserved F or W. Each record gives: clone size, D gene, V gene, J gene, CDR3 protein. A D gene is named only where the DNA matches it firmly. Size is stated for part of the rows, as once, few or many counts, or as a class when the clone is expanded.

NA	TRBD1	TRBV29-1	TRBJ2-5	CSVETGGETQYF
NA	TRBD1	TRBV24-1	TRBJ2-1	CATEDRAGGSYNEQFF
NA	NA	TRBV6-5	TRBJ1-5	CASRGAGDGNQPQHF
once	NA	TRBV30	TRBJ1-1	CAWSVLGQRHTEAFF
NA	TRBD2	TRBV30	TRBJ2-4	CAWSNQRGVAKNIQYF
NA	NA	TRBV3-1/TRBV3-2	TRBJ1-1	CASSQVGGETEAFF
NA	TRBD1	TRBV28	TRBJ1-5	CASSGGTGSNQPQHF
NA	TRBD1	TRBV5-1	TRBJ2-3	CASRDDRVRADTQYF
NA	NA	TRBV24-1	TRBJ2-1	CATSDTARGEQFF
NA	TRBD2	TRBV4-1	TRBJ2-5	CASSQDPLAGLRETQYF
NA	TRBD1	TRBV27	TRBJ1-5	CASSSGGRGLPQHF
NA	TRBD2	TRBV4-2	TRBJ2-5	CASSQGLAGGLKGQYF
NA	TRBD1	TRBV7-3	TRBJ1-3	CASSLNAGGAGNTIYF
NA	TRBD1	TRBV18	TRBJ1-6	CASSLTGGYNSPLHF
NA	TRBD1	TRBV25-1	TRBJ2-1	CASSEWGQGHNEQFF
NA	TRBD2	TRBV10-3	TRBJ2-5	CAIRGLAGAQETQYF
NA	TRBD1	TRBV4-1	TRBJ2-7	CASSPRTGRTYEQYF
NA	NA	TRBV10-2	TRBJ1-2	CASSESGQAYGYTF
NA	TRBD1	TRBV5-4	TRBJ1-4	CASSLYLGQGGEKLFF
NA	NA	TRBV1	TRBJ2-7	CTSSRGGIYYEQYF
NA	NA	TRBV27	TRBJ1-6	CASSSDTRGSPLHF
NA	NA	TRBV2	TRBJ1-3	CASSGDIRLGNTIYF